One sample yielded the 16 T cell receptor beta chains listed below, sequenced in a study of OX40 agonist ivuxolimab in advanced cancers. Data came from immunoSEQ multiplex PCR; TCRdb stores just in-frame clones and leaves some out. The table shows some 50,000 clones, with about 90% occurring only once. Sequencing used CD4+ or CD8+ T cells sorted from blood, obtained in a trial of the OX40 agonist ivuxolimab. The receptor source for this set is an adult with an advanced solid tumor such as melanoma, head and neck, liver or kidney cancer.

Only a few counts were recorded for this clone. The chain is built from TRBV19 and TRBJ1-1; 7 bases map to TRBD1. With 4 bases clipped from V and 5 bases from J, the junction kept 7 bases outside the gene matches. The CDR3 is 14 amino acids. Germline V CDR1 and CDR2: LNHDA, SQIVND (reference sequence). The CDR3, as DNA: TGTGCCAGTAGTAAGGGCAGGGGGTCTACTGAAGCTTTCTTT. It yields the protein CASSKGRGSTEAFF.

The chain is built from TRBV11-2 and TRBJ2-2, with D maybe TRBD1 (5 bases). The germline V and J ends were trimmed by 6 bases and 0 bases, with 11 bases remaining between them. The CDR3 runs 15 residues. CDR1 is SGHAT and CDR2 is FQNNGV in the germline V gene. CDR3 bases: TGTGCCAGCAGTTCGGACAACACGAACACCGGGGAGCTGTTTTTT. It yields the protein CASSSDNTNTGELFF. Full variable domain (rest looked up from reference TRBV11-2 and TRBJ2-2): EAGVAQSPRYKIIEKRQSVAFWCNPISGHATLYWYQQILGQGPKLLIQFQNNGVVDDSQLPKDRFSAERLKGVDSTLKIQPAKLEDSAVYLCASSSDNTNTGELFFGEGSRLTVL.

This sequence joins TRBV15 and TRBJ1-5; D not resolved. Germline V gene data show CDR1 as LNHNV and CDR2 as YYDKDF (reference sequence). This CDR3 is built from 17 residues. The germline V and J ends were trimmed by 0 bases and 0 bases, with 12 bases remaining between them. The DNA for the CDR3 is TGTGCCACCAGCAGAGATCTGCAACCCCATAGCAATCAGCCCCAGCATTTT. Translated, it gives CATSRDLQPHSNQPQHF.

The rearrangement links TRBV28 to TRBJ1-4; D not resolved. The CDR3 runs 15 residues. The ends were cut back, 1 base at V and 0 bases at J, with 6 bases in the middle. CDR1 is MDHEN, CDR2 SYDVKM, per germline. The CDR3 region is CASSLSRATNEKLFF. The CDR3 DNA reads as TGTGCCAGCAGTTTATCGCGCGCAACTAATGAAAAACTGTTTTTT.

J is TRBJ2-5 and V is TRBV7-9; 7 nucleotides align to TRBD2. V shed 4 bases, J shed 5 bases, and the junction held 10 bases outside the gene matches. This CDR3 region has 15 residues. Looked up from germline, CDR1 is SEHNR and CDR2 is FQNEAQ (reference sequence). The CDR3 is CASSSSGRAGETQYF. The CDR3 bases are TGTGCCAGCAGCTCCTCTGGGAGGGCCGGTGAGACCCAGTACTTC. The full variable domain, its missing parts supplied by reference TRBV7-9 and TRBJ2-5, is DTGVSQNPRHKITKRGQNVTFRCDPISEHNRLYWYRQTLGQGPEFLTYFQNEAQLEKSRLLSDRFSAERPKGSFSTLEIQRTEQGDSAMYLCASSSSGRAGETQYFGPGTRLLVL.

The V call is TRBV4-1, the J call TRBJ1-5; D gene unclear. CDR3 length equals 16 residues. The germline V gene has CDR1 MGHRA and CDR2 YSYEKL. Trimming cost V 1 base and J 2 bases, with 12 bases left between them. In nucleotides, the CDR3 is TGCGCCAGCAGCCAAGCAAGCGGGGTTGGCAATCAGCCCCAGCATTTT. Protein product: CASSQASGVGNQPQHF.

The chain carries TRBV11-3 and TRBJ1-1; D is perhaps TRBD1 (5 bases). The ends were cut back, 3 bases at V and 0 bases at J, with 8 bases in the middle. This CDR3 contains 14 residues. CDR1 is SGHNT, CDR2 YENEEA, per germline. Here the CDR3 reads CASSFAGVNTEAFF. The CDR3 DNA follows: TGTGCCAGCAGCTTCGCGGGGGTGAACACTGAAGCTTTCTTT.

This sequence joins TRBV28 and TRBJ1-6; D perhaps matches TRBD1 (5 bases). V lost 8 bases, J lost 7 bases, and 9 bases lay in between. Looked up from germline, CDR1 is MDHEN and CDR2 is SYDVKM. The CDR3 consists of 12 residues. The CDR3 nucleotides read TGTGCCAGCGGTCAGGGCAATTCACCCCTCCACTTT. Amino acids: CASGQGNSPLHF. Supplemented by reference TRBV28 and TRBJ1-6, the full variable domain reads DVKVTQSSRYLVKRTGEKVFLECVQDMDHENMFWYRQDPGLGLRLIYFSYDVKMKEKGDIPEGYSVSREKKERFSLILESASTNQTSMYLCASGQGNSPLHFGNGTRLTVT.

The V call is TRBV7-3, the J call TRBJ2-1; TRBD2 matches at 7 bases. The CDR3 runs 19 residues. With 5 bases clipped from V and 0 bases from J, the junction kept 16 bases outside the gene matches. CDR1 is SGHTA and CDR2 is FQGTGA in the germline V gene. Written as DNA, the CDR3 is TGTGCCAGCAGCCCAAACCCCCTGGCTAGCGGTAGCTCCTACAATGAGCAGTTCTTC. Protein sequence: CASSPNPLASGSSYNEQFF.

Comments on this clone: This sample includes further DNA sequences coding for the same CDR3. The chain joins TRBV19 to TRBJ2-7; possible D gene TRBD1, 5 bases. Trimming pared 5 bases from V and 4 bases from J, leaving 12 bases between. The CDR3 length is 13 residues. Germline V CDR1 and CDR2: LNHDA, SQIVND (reference sequence). CDR3 bases: TGTGCCAGTAGTGTCACAGGTGGGTACGAGCAGTACTTC. Translation: CASSVTGGYEQYF.

The gene calls are TRBV10-3 and TRBJ2-2, with D possibly called TRBD1 or TRBD2 (5 bases each). This CDR3 is built from 14 residues. Germline V gene sequence: CDR1 ENHRY, CDR2 SYGVKD. The V end was cut by 6 bases, the J end by 8 bases, with 16 bases between. The CDR3 region has the DNA TGTGCCATCAGACGGGACCCGGTACGAGGGGAGCTGTTTTTT. The encoded protein is CAIRRDPVRGELFF.

V is TRBV30 and J is TRBJ1-5, with 12 bases lining up with TRBD1. CDR3 size: 14 residues. Per germline, CDR1 GTSNPN and CDR2 SVGIG (reference sequence). Trimming removed 4 bases from V and 6 bases from J; junction bases left unmatched: 4. Here the CDR3 reads CAWTGTGGFQPQHF. In DNA form, the CDR3 reads TGTGCCTGGACCGGGACAGGGGGCTTTCAGCCCCAGCATTTT.

The chain couples TRBV10-2 to TRBJ1-5; D is possibly TRBD1 (5 bases). This CDR3 is built from 14 residues. Germline CDR1 is WSHSY and CDR2 is SAAADI. V was pared by 2 bases and J by 7 bases, with 12 bases between. The CDR3 here is CASSERRGRQPQHF. The CDR3 DNA is TGCGCCAGCAGTGAGCGGAGGGGACGGCAGCCCCAGCATTTT.

CDR3 nucleotides: TGTGCCAGCAGCCCGGGACTAGCGGGAGTAAAGACCCAGTACTTC. Translating gives CASSPGLAGVKTQYF. The rearrangement links TRBV7-8 to TRBJ2-5, with 14 bases that match TRBD2. The V and J ends lost 5 bases and 6 bases, in that order; junction bases with no gene match: 5. Germline values: CDR1 SGHVS, CDR2 FQNEAQ. The CDR3 extends over 15 amino acids.

Notes on this clone: Other DNA sequences of this sample code for an identical CDR3. V and J are TRBV6-1 and TRBJ1-5; D gene ambiguous. CDR1 MNHNS and CDR2 SASEGT come from the germline V gene. V was shortened by 6 bases and J by 6 bases, with 18 bases between the two germline ends. The CDR3 covers 15 residues. CDR3 region: CASSSRAEGGQPQHF. CDR3 coding DNA: TGTGCCAGCAGCTCCCGGGCCGAGGGCGGTCAGCCCCAGCATTTT.

The chain recombines TRBV14 with TRBJ2-3; D ambiguous. The CDR3 contains 12 residues. CDR1 and CDR2 from the germline V gene are SGHDN and FVKESK. V shed 4 bases and J shed 10 bases, with 12 bases lying between them. CDR3 residues: CASSLDRVSQYF. As DNA, the CDR3 is TGTGCCAGCAGCCTAGACCGGGTTTCGCAGTATTTT. Looking up the rest from reference TRBV14 and TRBJ2-3 gives the full variable domain: EAGVTQFPSHSVIEKGQTVTLRCDPISGHDNLYWYRRVMGKEIKFLLHFVKESKQDESGMPNNRFLAERTGGTYSTLKVQPAELEDSGVYFCASSLDRVSQYFGPGTRLTVL.